The rows below give T cell receptor beta chains drawn from one sample of a study of control samples from healthy donors and cancer patients. Clones were read by immunoSEQ multiplex PCR, and TCRdb kept only the in-frame ones, dropping some. The data contain about 92,000 clones, more than 75% of them seen just once; the ten biggest clones take up around 9.5%. Sequenced input: blood. These receptors all come from a woman aged 60 to 75 in good health. The CDR3 runs from the conserved cysteine through the conserved F or W. A D gene is named only where the DNA matches it firmly. Size values are once, few and many counts, or a class for expanded clones, and some rows have none.

-,TRBJ1-1,-,TRBV14,CASSRQWGGSEAFF
-,TRBJ2-1,-,TRBV18,CASSPGARREQFF
few,TRBJ1-2,-,TRBV7-2,CASSPQSNRGYTF
-,TRBJ2-4,-,TRBV9,CASSEGAGIQYF
-,TRBJ2-3,-,TRBV28,CASSFREFATDTQYF
-,TRBJ1-2,-,TRBV12-2,CASRLNPDRNYGYTF
-,TRBJ2-1,-,TRBV11-2,CASSLVGSWRTRANEQFF
few,TRBJ2-1,TRBD2,TRBV28,CASSLVTSGSHNEQFF
-,TRBJ2-3,-,TRBV6-2/TRBV6-3,CASSYIQGRTDTQYF
-,TRBJ1-5,-,TRBV19,CASRPLLEGANQPQHF
-,TRBJ2-7,-,TRBV6-5,CASSYSQGNIHEQYF
-,TRBJ2-3,-,TRBV10-3,CAISERSFGTDTQYF
-,TRBJ2-3,-,TRBV9,CASSPLGRTADTQYF